Shown below are 11 T cell receptor beta chains from a single sample sequenced in a study of tumor and adjacent non-tumor tissue in lung cancer. RNA was extracted from bulk tissue without any cell sorting. Three rounds of nested PCR, following a modified ARM-PCR protocol, produced the TCRbeta library. In TCRdb, the multiplex PCR reads were re-called with MiXCR into one record per CDR3 protein. The sample yields fewer than 120,000 distinct CDR3 sequences, 75% to 90% seen once. Sequenced input: lung tumor tissue. The source of these receptors is a man between 65 and 85 years old with non-small cell lung cancer.

A note on this clonotype: This CDR3 is missing its conserved last phenylalanine or tryptophan, likely due to a read error. Because the CDR3's place on the DNA is in doubt, the DNA is left out and the CDR3 is given as listed by TCRdb. The J gene is TRBJ1-2, the V gene TRBV10-3; the DNA was not compared with TRBD1, the D call given in the table. Ends included, the CDR3 has 15 residues. From germline, CDR1 is ENHRY and CDR2 SYGVKD. CDR3: CAITMERDSLYGCTL.

Note on this clonotype: Mismatch with germline at one junction end may stem from a read error. The V call is TRBV11-1, the J call TRBJ2-1; D remains unclear. Germline V gene sequence: CDR1 SGHAT, CDR2 FQDESV (reference sequence). CDR3 length: 14 residues. The CDR3 bases are TGTGCCAGCAGCTTAAACGGGCATTTCAATAAGCAGTTCTTC. It translates to CASSLNGHFNKQFF.

About this clonotype: As the CDR3 is not closed by the conserved phenylalanine or tryptophan, this likely results from a read error. The chain carries TRBV12-3 or TRBV12-4 and TRBJ1-4; possible D gene TRBD1, 5 bases. This CDR3 has 15 residues. CDR3 DNA: TGTGCTAGCAGCATACAGGCGGGGAATAATGAAAAACTGTTTTAT. This gives the protein CASSIQAGNNEKLFY.

Remarks on this clonotype: Since no conserved phenylalanine or tryptophan closes the CDR3, a read error is the likely cause. The V gene is TRBV14, the J gene TRBJ1-1; 9 bases are a match to TRBD1. The germline V gene has CDR1 SGHDN and CDR2 FVKESK. The V segment lost 7 bases and the J segment 4 bases; nucleotides outside the gene matches: 22. The CDR3 has 19 amino acids. Here the CDR3 DNA reads TGTGCCAGCATATTTCGGGACCCGGGACAGGGCTTTAGGATCACTGAAGCTTTCATT. Residues: CASIFRDPGQGFRITEAFI.

This clonotype is deemed medium-sized. V usage is TRBV11-2 and J usage is TRBJ2-1; the match to TRBD1 covers 7 bases. Germline CDR1 is SGHAT and CDR2 is FQNNGV. With V trimmed by 3 bases and J by 9 bases, 5 bases remained unmatched. CDR3 length: 13 residues. This CDR3 reads CASSLNRGSEQFF. CDR3 in DNA: TGTGCCAGCAGCTTGAACAGGGGCAGTGAGCAGTTCTTC.

For this clonotype: The junction and the germline gene differ at one end; a read error may be behind it. The chain links TRBV5-6 to TRBJ1-1; perhaps TRBD1 as D (6 bases). Looked up from germline, CDR1 is SGHDT and CDR2 is YYEEEE. This CDR3 comprises 13 residues. CDR3 protein: CASRGTSYTEAIF. CDR3 bases: TGTGCCAGCCGTGGGACAAGCTACACTGAAGCTATCTTC.

On this clonotype: A read error may produce the germline difference seen at one junction end. The chain combines TRBV5-4 with TRBJ1-6; tentatively, D is TRBD1 (5 bases). CDR3 length: 16 residues. The germline V gene has CDR1 SGHNT and CDR2 YYREEE (reference sequence). Here the CDR3 reads CASSYLQVHLNSSLHF. The CDR3 coding sequence is TGTGCCAGCAGCTACTTACAGGTACACCTTAATTCATCCCTCCACTTT. The entire variable domain, with the rest obtained from reference TRBV5-4 and TRBJ1-6, is as follows: ETGVTQSPTHLIKTRGQQVTLRCSSQSGHNTVSWYQQALGQGPQFIFQYYREEENGRGNFPPRFSGLQFPNYSSELNVNALELDDSALYLCASSYLQVHLNSSLHFGNGTRLTVT.

Of note for this clonotype: It may be a read error: a sequence one base away is much more abundant. This chain connects TRBV11-2 to TRBJ2-1; 15 positions match TRBD2. The CDR3 length is 20 residues. V lost 2 bases, J lost 9 bases, and 17 bases stayed unmatched. Germline-derived CDR1 and CDR2 are SGHAT and FQNNGV. CDR3 DNA: TGTGCCAGCAGCTTAAGGACTAGCGGGAGGGCCTCTAAGTCGGTTGGTGAGCAGTTCTTC. It specifies CASSLRTSGRASKSVGEQFF. The full variable domain, with the rest looked up from reference TRBV11-2 and TRBJ2-1, is EAGVAQSPRYKIIEKRQSVAFWCNPISGHATLYWYQQILGQGPKLLIQFQNNGVVDDSQLPKDRFSAERLKGVDSTLKIQPAKLEDSAVYLCASSLRTSGRASKSVGEQFFGPGTRLTVL.

A word on this clonotype: Because it lacks the conserved phenylalanine or tryptophan at the end, this CDR3 is likely a read error. It is unclear where the CDR3 begins or ends on the DNA, so no DNA is shown, and the CDR3 is as TCRdb lists it. The V and J genes are TRBV10-2 and TRBJ2-1; no DNA check was done on the table's D call, TRBD1. Inclusive of both ends, the CDR3 amounts to 15 amino acids. Germline lookup yields CDR1 WSHSY and CDR2 SAAADI. This CDR3 is CASRSPGPSSHEQFI.

A remark on this clonotype: At one of its ends the junction is not consistent with the germline gene, which may arise from a read error. V gene TRBV6-5 combines with J gene TRBJ1-2; 9 nucleotides line up with TRBD1. This CDR3 region has 14 residues. CDR1 and CDR2 (germline): MNHEY, SVGAGI. This chain's CDR3 is CASERTGERYDYTF. CDR3 nucleotides: TGTGCCAGCGAGAGGACAGGGGAGCGCTATGACTACACCTTC.

Turning to this clonotype: A read error may account for a junction end that differs from germline. This chain uses TRBV7-8 with TRBJ2-7; maybe TRBD1 (6 bases). CDR3 length: 13 amino acids. Germline CDR1 is SGHVS and CDR2 is FQNEAQ. DNA for the CDR3: TGTGCCAGCAGTTTTTACAGGGTCCACGATCAGAACTTC. Amino acid sequence: CASSFYRVHDQNF.